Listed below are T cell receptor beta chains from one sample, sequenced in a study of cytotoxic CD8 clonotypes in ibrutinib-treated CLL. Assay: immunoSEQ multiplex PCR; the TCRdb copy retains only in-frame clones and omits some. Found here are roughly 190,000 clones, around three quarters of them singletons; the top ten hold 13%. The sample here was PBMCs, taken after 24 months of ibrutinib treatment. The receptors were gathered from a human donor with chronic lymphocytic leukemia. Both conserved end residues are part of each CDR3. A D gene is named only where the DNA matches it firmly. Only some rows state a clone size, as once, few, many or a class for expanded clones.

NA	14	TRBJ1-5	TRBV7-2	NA	TGTGCCAGCAGCGAAGATGGGAGCAATCAGCCCCAGCATTTT	CASSEDGSNQPQHF
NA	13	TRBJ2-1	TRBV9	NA	TGTGCCAGCAGCGTCTATAGGGGAAATGAGCAGTTCTTC	CASSVYRGNEQFF
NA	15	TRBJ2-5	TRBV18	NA	TGTGCCAGCTCACCAATTCTAGCTGTCCGAGAGACCCAGTACTTC	CASSPILAVRETQYF
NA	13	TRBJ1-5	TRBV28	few	TGTGCCAGCAGTGCGGACACATATCAGCCCCAGCATTTT	CASSADTYQPQHF
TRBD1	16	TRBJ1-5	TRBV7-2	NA	TGTGCCAGCAGCAGAGACAGGGGACCCAGCAATCAGCCCCAGCATTTT	CASSRDRGPSNQPQHF
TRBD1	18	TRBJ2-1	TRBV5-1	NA	TGCGCCAGCAGCGGGGACAGGGGCTCAACTCTCTACTACAATGAGCAGTTCTTC	CASSGDRGSTLYYNEQFF
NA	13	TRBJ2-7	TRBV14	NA	TGTGCCAGCAGCCAAGATGTCGCAGGAAAAAAGTACTTC	CASSQDVAGKKYF
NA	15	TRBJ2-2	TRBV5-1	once	TGCGCCAGCAGCTTGGGACAGGCTCACACCGGGGAGCTGTTTTTT	CASSLGQAHTGELFF
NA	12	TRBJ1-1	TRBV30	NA	TGTGCCTGGAGTGCGGGGACCCGAGAAGCTTTCTTT	CAWSAGTREAFF
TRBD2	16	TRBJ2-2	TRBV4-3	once	TGCGCCAGCAGCCAAGAGGCTAGCGGGAACACCGGGGAGCTGTTTTTT	CASSQEASGNTGELFF
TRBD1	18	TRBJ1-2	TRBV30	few	TGTGCCTGGAGTTTAAGGTGGAGCCGGGACAGGGGACGTTTGGGCTACACCTTC	CAWSLRWSRDRGRLGYTF
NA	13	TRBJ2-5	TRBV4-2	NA	TGTGCCAGCAGCCAAGGGACTGCAGAGACCCAGTACTTC	CASSQGTAETQYF
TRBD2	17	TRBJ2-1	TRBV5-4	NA	TGTGCCAGCAGCTCACCGGGACTAGCGGGAGTAGGGAATGAGCAGTTCTTC	CASSSPGLAGVGNEQFF
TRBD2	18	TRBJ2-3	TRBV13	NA	TGTGCCAGCAGCTCCCAACCCCGAGCGGGGAGGGACACAGATACGCAGTATTTT	CASSSQPRAGRDTDTQYF